This TCR beta chain was sequenced for a study of blood T cell repertoires in COVID-19. Study at large: Acute and convalescent COVID-19 specimens originated in the United States, Italy and Spain. PBMCs, B-cell-depleted T cells, or T cells were the source of the cDNA or gDNA that made up the material.

The germline CDR1 and CDR2 sequences are SQVTM and ANQGSEA. This CDR3 comprises 13 residues. Original methodology: Reference gene primer amplification in the assay estimated nucleated cell counts. Measured with immunoSEQ multiplex PCR; TCRdb has only the in-frame clones, and not every one. V, J and clone size are taken as reported in that table, and D and trimming were inferred from the DNA itself. The table includes fewer than 45,000 clones, roughly 80% detected once. V gene TRBV29-1 combines with J gene TRBJ2-7, with 7 bases lining up with TRBD1. The sequenced sample was peripheral blood. The origin of this receptor is a man over 45 with active COVID-19. CDR3 nucleotide sequence: TGCAGTGTGGACGGACAGGTATCTAACGAGCAGTACTTC. Translation: CSVDGQVSNEQYF.